This T cell receptor (beta chain) stems from a study of T-cell memory formation after mild COVID-19. Overall study results and limits: Chiefly within CM and EM were the contracting CD4+ clones; CD8+ ones were within EMRA.

On this clonotype itself: The antigen is not known.

TCRdb recomputed calls from the 5' RACE reads with MiXCR, one row per CDR3 protein. The sample shows roughly 120,000 distinct CDR3 sequences, about a sixth of them seen only once. Germline trimming cut 6 bases from V and 8 bases from J; bases unmatched to any gene: 8. Germline V gene lookup returns CDR1 MNHEY and CDR2 SVGAGI. The CDR3 consists of 13 residues. The TCR sequence derives from an adult woman who had mild COVID-19 (a few samples of this study predate the infection). Cell type and time point are not known. The gene calls are TRBV6-5 and TRBJ1-2; 8 bases map to TRBD1. The source material was PBMCs or a T cell subset sorted from them (not recorded which). CDR3: CASSKDRAKGYTF. CDR3 nucleotide sequence: TGTGCCAGCAGCAAGGACAGGGCTAAGGGCTACACCTTC.